The 27 T cell receptor beta chains below all came from one sample that was sequenced in a study of CD8+CD57+ T cells in acquired aplastic anemia. Sequencing involved patients with CD8+CD57+ cell expansion previously shown by flow cytometry. Template material for TCR beta VDJ and CDR3 profiling consisted of genomic DNA. MiXCR, run by TCRdb on the reads, gives a single entry per CDR3 protein. This sample yields roughly 240,000 distinct CDR3 sequences, of which roughly half are seen a single time; 7% to 10% belongs to the top ten. Material: sorted CD4+, CD8+, or CD8+CD57+ T cells (not recorded which) from PBMCs. The receptors here all came from a human donor with aplastic anemia.

As regards this clonotype: One end of the junction does not line up with germline, which may come from a read error. DNA for the CDR3: TGTGCCAGCAGTAACACCGTGCCTGGAAACACCATATGTTTT. This codes for CASSNTVPGNTICF. The chain carries TRBV6-2 or TRBV6-3 and TRBJ1-3; D remains unclear. Germline CDR1 MNHEY, CDR2 SVGEGT. The CDR3 covers 14 residues.

This clonotype was counted once. The chain uses TRBV2 and TRBJ2-3, with TRBD2 matching over 7 bases. Germline CDR1 reads SNHLY; CDR2 reads FYNNEI. This CDR3 contains 14 residues. The J segment lost 5 bases and the V segment lost 6 bases, leaving 8 bases of the junction unmatched. The CDR3 DNA reads as TGTGCCAGCAGCGGGGCGGGAGTCGGAGATACGCAGTATTTT. Protein sequence: CASSGAGVGDTQYF.

V and J are TRBV20-1 and TRBJ2-7, with TRBD2 identical over 14 bases. The CDR3 consists of 18 residues. Germline V CDR1 and CDR2: DFQATT, SNEGSKA (reference sequence). J lost 4 bases, V lost 4 bases, and 15 bases had no gene match. CDR3 loop: CSATTRTTSGRERYEQYF. CDR3 bases: TGCAGTGCTACCACTCGTACGACTAGCGGGAGGGAGAGGTACGAGCAGTACTTC.

This clonotype was picked up many times. The chain has TRBV28 and TRBJ1-1; D ambiguous. There are 16 residues in the CDR3. V lost 5 bases and J lost 0, with 16 bases in between. The germline V gene has CDR1 MDHEN and CDR2 SYDVKM. CDR3 in amino acids: CASSRRAGALNTEAFF. The DNA of the CDR3 is TGTGCCAGCAGTCGACGGGCCGGCGCTCTGAACACTGAAGCTTTCTTT.

At least ten counts were recorded for this clonotype. V usage is TRBV20-1 and J usage is TRBJ1-5; D might be TRBD1 (6 bases). Germline values: CDR1 DFQATT, CDR2 SNEGSKA (reference sequence). Between the trimmed V and J ends, which lost 0 bases and 0 bases, there was a span of 21 bases. The CDR3 sequence is 19 residues long. CDR3 loop: CSARELLNRGLVSNQPQHF. The CDR3 DNA reads TGCAGTGCTAGAGAACTACTCAATAGGGGGTTAGTTAGCAATCAGCCCCAGCATTTT.

V and J are TRBV6-6 and TRBJ1-6; TRBD1 might be the D (5 bases). Germline V gives CDR1 MNHNY, CDR2 SVGAGI (reference sequence). The length of the CDR3 is 17 residues. V was cut by 6 bases and J by 10 bases, with 25 bases left in between. For the CDR3, the DNA is TGTGCCAGCAGCCCCAGACGGGGGGGAGACTTATGGTCACCCCTCCACTTT. This translates into CASSPRRGGDLWSPLHF.

This chain joins TRBV5-6 and TRBJ1-2; 8 nucleotides match TRBD1. V dropped 4 bases and J dropped 3; count of bases not matched to a gene: 11. The CDR3 is 16 amino acids. Germline CDR1 SGHDT, CDR2 YYEEEE. The CDR3 bases are TGTGCCAGCAGCGGGGGTCAGGGGGCTGAAGACTATGGCTACACCTTC. Encoded protein: CASSGGQGAEDYGYTF.

The chain employs TRBV27 and TRBJ1-2; 8 nucleotides match TRBD1. The CDR3 loop spans 14 amino acids. Germline CDR1 and CDR2: MNHEY and SMNVEV (reference sequence). V dropped 4 bases and J dropped 8; count of bases not matched to a gene: 9. The CDR3 here is CASSSGQGLLGYTF. The CDR3 DNA reads TGTGCCAGCAGTTCCGGACAGGGCCTGCTAGGCTACACCTTC.

The CDR3 DNA sequence: TGTGCCTGGCGGGCTTCTCCGGGGAACGAGCAGTACTTC. Translating gives CAWRASPGNEQYF. The chain recombines TRBV30 with TRBJ2-7; possibly TRBD2 for D (5 bases). The CDR3 consists of 13 residues. Trimming took off 5 bases at V and 5 bases at J, with 16 bases between the two ends. From germline, CDR1 is GTSNPN and CDR2 SVGIG (reference sequence).

This clonotype was found many times. CDR3 amino acids: CATSSSSYEQYF. The CDR3 DNA reads TGTGCCACCTCTTCCAGTTCCTACGAGCAGTACTTC. The chain combines TRBV24-1 with TRBJ2-7; no clear D gene. Between the trimmed V and J ends, which lost 9 bases and 1 base, there was a span of 9 bases. In germline, CDR1 is KGHDR, CDR2 SFDVKD. This CDR3 has 12 amino acids.

This clonotype was seen a handful of times. The conserved final phenylalanine or tryptophan is absent from the CDR3, which likely points to a read error. This sequence joins TRBV5-6 and TRBJ1-2, with D possibly matching TRBD1 (6 bases). The V gene lost 5 bases and the J gene lost 6 bases, with 23 bases spanning the gap. Germline V gene sequence: CDR1 SGHDT, CDR2 YYEEEE. This CDR3 has 16 residues. DNA for the CDR3: TGTGCCAGCAGTTCTGTAACCCGGGGGACAAGTAATGGCTACACCCTC. Protein: CASSSVTRGTSNGYTL.

The V gene is TRBV19, the J gene TRBJ1-5; D is ambiguous. Germline CDR1 reads LNHDA; CDR2 reads SQIVND (reference sequence). The CDR3 runs 14 residues. Trimming pared 3 bases from V and 3 bases from J, leaving 9 bases between. This CDR3 is CASSIPAYNQPQHF. The CDR3 DNA reads as TGTGCCAGTAGTATTCCCGCTTACAATCAGCCCCAGCATTTT. The full variable domain, rest sourced from reference TRBV19 and TRBJ1-5, is DGGITQSPKYLFRKEGQNVTLSCEQNLNHDAMYWYRQDPGQGLRLIYYSQIVNDFQKGDIAEGYSVSREKKESFPLTVTSAQKNPTAFYLCASSIPAYNQPQHFGDGTRLSIL.

The rearrangement links TRBV20-1 to TRBJ1-1; perhaps TRBD1 as D (5 bases). Between the trimmed V and J ends, which lost 3 bases and 2 bases, there was a span of 10 bases. Looked up from germline, CDR1 is DFQATT and CDR2 is SNEGSKA (reference sequence). The CDR3 contains 13 residues. The CDR3 reads CSARETENTEAFF. CDR3 in DNA: TGCAGTGCTAGGGAGACAGAAAACACTGAAGCTTTCTTT.

The J gene is TRBJ1-6, the V gene TRBV7-9, with a tentative D call TRBD1 (5 bases). V was clipped by 5 bases and J by 8 bases, with 19 bases between them. From germline, CDR1 is SEHNR and CDR2 FQNEAQ (reference sequence). This CDR3 is built from 16 residues. CDR3 sequence: CASSTHDRGGDSPLHF. The CDR3 nucleotides are TGTGCCAGCAGCACGCATGATCGGGGGGGGGATTCACCCCTCCACTTT.

This clonotype was counted a few times. The chain combines TRBV7-9 with TRBJ1-2; D remains unclear. This CDR3 region has 8 residues. The germline gives CDR1 SEHNR, CDR2 FQNEAQ (reference sequence). With 5 bases removed from V and 13 bases from J, the gap between germline ends came to 5 bases. CDR3 in amino acids: CASSATTF. The CDR3 nucleotides are TGTGCCAGCAGCGCCACCACCTTC.

The chain is built from TRBV6-1 and TRBJ2-7; D unresolved. The CDR3 runs to 15 residues. Trimming removed 5 bases at V and 3 bases at J, with 17 bases between. CDR1 MNHNS and CDR2 SASEGT come from the germline V gene. CDR3 in DNA: TGTGCCAGCAGTTACTCCCAGTTGTCTATCTACGAGCAGTACTTC. It specifies CASSYSQLSIYEQYF.

This chain links TRBV24-1 with TRBJ2-7; TRBD1 agrees at 10 bases. The CDR3 has 16 residues. With 2 bases clipped from V and 5 bases from J, the junction kept 8 bases outside the gene matches. From germline, CDR1 is KGHDR and CDR2 SFDVKD. CDR3 DNA sequence: TGTGCCACCAGTGATTCGAGTGGACAGGGGGGACACGAGCAGTACTTC. This encodes CATSDSSGQGGHEQYF.

This clonotype appeared many times. The chain has TRBV2 and TRBJ2-7, with 11 bases identical to TRBD2. The CDR3 sequence is 15 residues long. Germline CDR1 reads SNHLY; CDR2 reads FYNNEI. Unmatched junction bases numbered 8, after V lost 3 bases and J lost 7 bases. CDR3: CASSERLAGTNEQYF. For the CDR3, the DNA is TGTGCCAGCAGTGAGAGACTAGCGGGGACAAATGAGCAGTACTTC. Supplemented by reference TRBV2 and TRBJ2-7, the full variable domain reads EPEVTQTPSHQVTQMGQEVILRCVPISNHLYFYWYRQILGQKVEFLVSFYNNEISEKSEIFDDQFSVERPDGSNFTLKIRSTKLEDSAMYFCASSERLAGTNEQYFGPGTRLTVT.

This clonotype was counted many times. The J gene is TRBJ2-5, the V gene TRBV7-9; 9 positions agree with TRBD2. This CDR3 spans 15 amino acids. The germline V gene has CDR1 SEHNR and CDR2 FQNEAQ (reference sequence). The V segment lost 1 base and the J segment 4 bases; nucleotides outside the gene matches: 4. The CDR3 is CASSLGSSGVETQYF. The DNA for the CDR3 is TGTGCCAGCAGCTTAGGGTCTAGCGGGGTAGAGACCCAGTACTTC.

The chain uses TRBV10-2 and TRBJ1-3; D remains unclear. Germline V gene data show CDR1 as WSHSY and CDR2 as SAAADI. Between the trimmed V and J ends, which lost 3 bases and 0 bases, there was a span of 9 bases. The CDR3 contains 15 residues. CDR3 amino acids: CASSEPGHSGNTIYF. CDR3 sequence (DNA): TGCGCCAGCAGTGAACCAGGCCACTCTGGAAACACCATATATTTT.

The chain uses TRBV11-2 and TRBJ1-1; D remains unclear. Trimming cost V 4 bases and J 5 bases, with 14 bases left between them. The CDR3 extends over 14 amino acids. Germline CDR1 SGHAT, CDR2 FQNNGV. The CDR3 bases are TGTGCCAGCAGCTCCCCAGGCCATGAGACTGAAGCTTTCTTT. Translation: CASSSPGHETEAFF.

This clonotype was recorded many times. The genes are TRBV5-8 and TRBJ1-2, with 11 positions matching TRBD1. V lost 4 bases and J lost 4; bases outside the gene matches: 3. Germline loops: CDR1 SGHTS, CDR2 YDEGEE. This CDR3 spans 14 amino acids. CDR3 in DNA: TGTGCCAGCAGCGAAGGGACAGGGGGCTATGGCTACACCTTC. This encodes CASSEGTGGYGYTF.

The J gene is TRBJ1-4, the V gene TRBV5-8; D is perhaps TRBD1 (5 bases). The length of the CDR3 is 18 residues. V shed 0 bases and J shed 0 bases, with 15 bases lying between them. CDR1 SGHTS and CDR2 YDEGEE come from the germline V gene. CDR3 coding DNA: TGTGCCAGCAGCTTGGGGCCCAGGGTAAATGCAACTAATGAAAAACTGTTTTTT. Residues: CASSLGPRVNATNEKLFF.

This clonotype was counted at least ten times. The V and J genes are TRBV20-1 and TRBJ1-3; D remains unclear. Per germline, CDR1 DFQATT and CDR2 SNEGSKA (reference sequence). This CDR3 spans 12 amino acids. Trimming shortened V by 4 bases and J by 7 bases, and 11 bases separated the two germline ends. In DNA, the CDR3 is TGCAGTGCTACCGCTATGTTGAACACCATATATTTT. Encoded protein: CSATAMLNTIYF.

The chain joins TRBV12-3 or TRBV12-4 to TRBJ1-5; D gene ambiguous. Trimming left V 7 bases short and J 4 bases short, with 8 bases between. The CDR3 loop spans 12 amino acids. CDR3 loop: CASTKGNQPQHF. In DNA form, the CDR3 reads TGTGCCAGCACTAAAGGGAATCAGCCCCAGCATTTT.

This clonotype occurred a few times. The J gene is TRBJ1-4, the V gene TRBV4-3, with 8 bases aligning to TRBD1. Trimming took 2 bases from V and 8 from J; bases not matched to a gene: 10. This CDR3 has 16 amino acids. Germline V CDR1 and CDR2: LGHNA, YSLEER. The CDR3 loop reads CASSQNIGQGNEKLFF. For the CDR3, the DNA is TGCGCCAGCAGCCAAAATATAGGACAGGGTAACGAAAAACTGTTTTTT.

This clonotype was counted at least ten times. The chain is built from TRBV7-2 and TRBJ2-7; TRBD2 aligns across 9 bases. CDR1 SGHTA and CDR2 FQGNSA come from the germline V gene. This CDR3 is 17 amino acids long. Trimming removed 1 base from V and 7 bases from J; junction bases left unmatched: 14. The CDR3 bases are TGTGCCAGCAGCTTAGGAGGGGGCGGGAGGGCCGCGGGGGAGCAGTACTTC. This sequence encodes CASSLGGGGRAAGEQYF.